This record covers a single T cell receptor (beta chain). Sequencing used immunoSEQ multiplex PCR; TCRdb keeps in-frame clones, though not all of them. The sample yields a few hundred thousand clones, over 75% seen once. V lost 4 bases to trimming and J lost 0 bases; unmatched junction nucleotides: 9. CDR1 is SGDLS and CDR2 is YYNGEE in the germline V gene. The CDR3 is 16 residues long. This record comes from a study of blood T cell repertoires in COVID-19. The TCR sequence derives from a woman between 35 and 50 years old who had recovered from COVID-19. The specimen was PBMCs or T cells enriched from blood (not recorded which). The chain couples TRBV9 to TRBJ2-7; 8 bases map to TRBD2. DNA of the CDR3: TGTGCCAGCAGCCGTTCTTCCGGGACTAGCTCCTACGAGCAGTACTTC. Its protein is CASSRSSGTSSYEQYF. The complete variable domain, with remaining parts taken from reference TRBV9 and TRBJ2-7, reads DSGVTQTPKHLITATGQRVTLRCSPRSGDLSVYWYQQSLDQGLQFLIQYYNGEERAKGNILERFSAQQFPDLHSELNLSSLELGDSALYFCASSRSSGTSSYEQYFGPGTRLTVT.